The present TCR beta chain was sequenced within a study of blood T cell repertoires in COVID-19. Study overall: Whether acute or convalescent, the COVID-19 samples came from the United States, Italy and Spain. PBMCs, B-cell-depleted T cells, or T cells were the source of the cDNA or gDNA that made up the material.

As processed by the authors: Nucleated cell counts were estimated from reference gene primer amplification. The data were produced by immunoSEQ multiplex PCR, yet TCRdb's version contains in-frame clones alone and is incomplete. Clonal size and the V and J genes are those of that table, whereas D and trimming came from the DNA. In the table there are over 200,000 clones, about nine tenths of which are singletons. This clone was detected a few times. The ends were cut back, 2 bases at V and 8 bases at J, with 14 bases in the middle. The CDR3 is 14 residues long. The germline V gene encodes CDR1 SGHRS and CDR2 YFSETQ.

This TCR derives from a woman in her sixties with acute or convalescent COVID-19. The chain combines TRBV5-1 with TRBJ1-3; a weak D match, TRBD1 (6 bases). Sequenced material: peripheral blood. CDR3 residues: CASSLQGSPDTIYF. For the CDR3, the DNA is TGCGCCAGCAGCTTACAGGGTTCGCCAGACACCATATATTTT.